This T cell receptor beta chain was observed in a study of blood T cell repertoires in COVID-19. Libraries were prepared by immunoSEQ multiplex PCR; TCRdb keeps only in-frame clonotypes and omits some of them. In the table there are about 300,000 clones, around 90% of which are singletons. Per the germline V gene, CDR1 is MNHEY and CDR2 is SVGEGT. The V end lost 6 bases, the J end lost 0 bases, and 13 bases lay between the germline ends. This CDR3 spans 15 amino acids. As concerns this clone: Other DNA variants within this sample encode the same CDR3.

The TCR was taken from a man in his sixties or seventies with acute or convalescent COVID-19. The chain carries TRBV6-2 or TRBV6-3 and TRBJ2-3; D might be TRBD2 (6 bases). Sequenced sample: peripheral blood. CDR3 coding DNA: TGTGCCAGCAGCCGATGGGGGGTTAGCACAGATACGCAGTATTTT. This sequence encodes CASSRWGVSTDTQYF.